This TCR beta chain was identified during a study of human T cells and chemical hapten exposure. J was trimmed by 1 base and V by 8 bases; bases with no gene match: 11. This CDR3 contains 16 residues. As for time point: patch test 2, 6 weeks after DPC sensitization. Indicated treatment: therapeutic diphenylcyclopropenone sensitization with weekly scalp DPC. This clonotype was counted at least ten times. In TCRdb, the RACE reads were re-called with MiXCR into one record per CDR3 protein. The sample contains approximately 85,000 distinct CDR3 sequences, roughly a tenth of which appear only once. This material consisted of whole blood, taken in connection with sensitization to the hapten diphenylcyclopropenone (DPC). The TCR comes from a woman aged 25-40 years with alopecia areata. Some clones in this sample may be carry-over from other donors' samples. The chain is built from TRBV12-3 or TRBV12-4 and TRBJ2-1, with TRBD2 matching over 7 bases. CDR3 DNA: TGTGCCAGCGTCCCCCGCGGGAGTTCATCCTACAATGAGCAGTTCTTC. This encodes CASVPRGSSSYNEQFF.